The clone carrying this TCR beta chain was seen a single time. What it binds is not known. This entry comes from a study of T cell responses to AZD1222 COVID-19 vaccine. Findings of the study overall: Targets within unmutated variant regions were reportedly found for nearly half of spike-specific TCRs.

The CDR3 has 14 residues. Sequencing was performed with immunoSEQ multiplex PCR; in TCRdb, only in-frame clones are kept and a portion is missing. The sample includes about 100,000 clones, about 86% seen only once; the top ten take about 3.5%. The sequence came from an adult in good health. Specimen: peripheral blood, collected on day 0 of AZD1222 vaccination. The chain uses TRBV21-1 and TRBJ2-7; the table's D call, TRBD1, was not checked against the DNA. TRBV21-1 is noted as a pseudogene. Here the CDR3 DNA reads TGTGCCAGCAGCAATGGCGGACAGGGGTACGAGCAGTACTTC. It is translated as CASSNGGQGYEQYF.